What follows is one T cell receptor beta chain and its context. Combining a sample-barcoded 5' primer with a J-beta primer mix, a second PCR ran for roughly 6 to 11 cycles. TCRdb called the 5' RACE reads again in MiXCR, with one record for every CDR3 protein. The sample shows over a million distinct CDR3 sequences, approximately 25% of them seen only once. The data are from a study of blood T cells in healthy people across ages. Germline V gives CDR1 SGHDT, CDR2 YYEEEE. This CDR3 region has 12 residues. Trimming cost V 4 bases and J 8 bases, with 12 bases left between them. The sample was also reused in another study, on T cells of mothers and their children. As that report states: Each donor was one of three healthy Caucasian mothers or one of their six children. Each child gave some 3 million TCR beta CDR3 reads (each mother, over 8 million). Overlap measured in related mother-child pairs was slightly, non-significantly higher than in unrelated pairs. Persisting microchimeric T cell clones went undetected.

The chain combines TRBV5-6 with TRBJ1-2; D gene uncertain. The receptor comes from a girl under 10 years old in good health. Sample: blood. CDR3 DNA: TGTGCCAGCAGCCTCAAGGTGTGGGGCTACACCTTC. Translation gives CASSLKVWGYTF.